This record looks at one T cell receptor (beta chain) sequence and its context. The antigen remains undetermined. This sample stems from a study of identical twins. The CDR3 sequence is 18 residues long. V lost 4 bases and J lost 0, with 18 bases in between. From germline, CDR1 is LGHNA and CDR2 YNFKEQ. TCRdb recomputed calls from the 5' RACE reads with MiXCR, one row per CDR3 protein. The data show 400,000 to 500,000 distinct CDR3 sequences, 13% to 15% seen once. Study findings and constraints: Not following the same donors, the study drew its conclusions from cross-sectional statistical analysis.

In every case, the donor was a healthy Caucasian. This sample also appeared in a second study, on yellow fever vaccine responses in identical twins.

The receptor comes from a young woman in good health. This chain joins TRBV4-2 and TRBJ2-2; weak D call: TRBD2 (7 bases). The sequenced material came from CD4+ T cells sorted from blood. CDR3 coding DNA: TGTGCCAGCAGCCCCCTTTGGCGGGGGCCAGCGAACACCGGGGAGCTGTTTTTT. This gives the protein CASSPLWRGPANTGELFF.